The 3 T cell receptor beta chains below come from one sample, sequenced in a study of blood T cell repertoires in COVID-19 (dated by TCRdb to 2020 to 2021). The receptor library was made with the immunoSEQ multiplex PCR assay. TCRdb retrieved this table from immuneACCESS and kept in-frame rearrangements only. Not all clones are present; in checked studies, unresolved V genes account for under half, and no reason is known for the remainder. The sample includes approximately 240,000 clones, with approximately 91% observed a single time. The ten largest make up approximately 0.8% of the sample. The specimen was peripheral blood. The source of these receptors is a man aged 25-45 years with COVID-19, enrolled during active disease.

This clone turned up a few times. The CDR3 region is CASSQGLTGAYGYTF. The CDR3 DNA reads TGCGCCAGCAGCCAGGGGTTGACAGGAGCCTATGGCTACACCTTC. The gene calls are TRBV4-1 and TRBJ1-2, with D possibly matching TRBD1 (6 bases). The germline CDR1 and CDR2 sequences are MGHRA and YSYEKL. The V end lost 3 bases, the J end lost 4 bases, and 15 bases lay between the germline ends. The CDR3 extends over 15 amino acids.

For the CDR3, the DNA is TGTGCCAGCAGCCCCGGGGGACAGGGAGGAAAAGAAAAACTGTTTTTT. As protein: CASSPGGQGGKEKLFF. This rearrangement joins TRBV9 to TRBJ1-4; 9 nucleotides agree with TRBD1. The germline V gene has CDR1 SGDLS and CDR2 YYNGEE. The trim removed 4 bases at V and 8 bases at J, leaving 12 bases unmatched. The CDR3 spans 16 residues.

J is TRBJ1-1 and V is TRBV7-9, with 10 bases identical to TRBD1. J lost 6 bases, V lost 3 bases, and 10 bases had no gene match. Per the germline V gene, CDR1 is SEHNR and CDR2 is FQNEAQ (reference sequence). The CDR3 covers 16 residues. The CDR3 coding sequence is TGTGCCAGCAGCTTCACTAAGGGACAGGGGCCAGCTGAAGCTTTCTTT. This encodes CASSFTKGQGPAEAFF.